Sequencing of this T cell receptor beta chain was carried out in a study of T cells in Graves' hyperthyroidism and ophthalmopathy. The investigators amplified TCR beta CDR3 regions from RNA transcripts. Researchers ran a first-round RT-PCR on the TCR CDR3 using the HTBI primer set. TCRdb fed the multiplex PCR reads into MiXCR, producing one record per CDR3 protein. There are 550,000 to 800,000 distinct CDR3 sequences in the sample; 17% occur only once, and roughly 15% lies in the top ten. In its sample, this clonotype was seen many times. This CDR3 region has 13 residues. V lost 7 bases, J lost 3 bases, and 3 bases stayed unmatched. Looked up from germline, CDR1 is MNHEY and CDR2 is SMNVEV (reference sequence).

The specimen sequenced was blood. The chain combines TRBV27 with TRBJ2-3, with 8 bases lining up with TRBD1. This clonotype was sampled from a man aged 50-60 years with Graves' hyperthyroidism. The CDR3 spells CASNRQGTDTQYF. Written as DNA, the CDR3 is TGTGCCAGCAACCGACAGGGGACAGATACGCAGTATTTT.